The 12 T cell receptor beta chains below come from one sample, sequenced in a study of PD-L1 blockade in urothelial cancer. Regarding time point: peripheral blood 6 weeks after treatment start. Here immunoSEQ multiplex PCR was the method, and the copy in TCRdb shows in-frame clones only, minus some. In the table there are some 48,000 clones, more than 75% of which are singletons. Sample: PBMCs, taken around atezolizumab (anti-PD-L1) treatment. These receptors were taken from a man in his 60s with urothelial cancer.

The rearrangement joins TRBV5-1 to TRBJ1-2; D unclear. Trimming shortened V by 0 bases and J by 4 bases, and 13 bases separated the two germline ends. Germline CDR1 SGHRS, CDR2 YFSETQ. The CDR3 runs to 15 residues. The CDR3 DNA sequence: TGCGCCAGCAGCTTGGATGGGGAGGACCTCTATGGCTACACCTTC. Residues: CASSLDGEDLYGYTF.

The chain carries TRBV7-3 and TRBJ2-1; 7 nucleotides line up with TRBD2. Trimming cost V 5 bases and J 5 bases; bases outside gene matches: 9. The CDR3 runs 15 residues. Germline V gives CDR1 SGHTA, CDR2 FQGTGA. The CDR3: CASSPLGGGNNEQFF. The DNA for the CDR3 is TGTGCCAGCAGCCCCCTGGGGGGGGGTAACAATGAGCAGTTCTTC.

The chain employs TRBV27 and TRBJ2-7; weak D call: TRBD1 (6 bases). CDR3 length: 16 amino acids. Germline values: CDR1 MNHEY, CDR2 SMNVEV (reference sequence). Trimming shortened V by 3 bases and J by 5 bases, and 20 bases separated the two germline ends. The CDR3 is CASSFVPVGAQDEQYF. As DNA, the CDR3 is TGTGCCAGCAGTTTTGTGCCGGTGGGGGCGCAGGACGAGCAGTACTTC.

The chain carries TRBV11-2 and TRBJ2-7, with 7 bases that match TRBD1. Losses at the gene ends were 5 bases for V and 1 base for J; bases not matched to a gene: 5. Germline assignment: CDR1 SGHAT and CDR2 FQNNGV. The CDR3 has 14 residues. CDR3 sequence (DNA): TGTGCCAGCAGCCGAGACAGGGTATCCTACGAGCAGTACTTC. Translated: CASSRDRVSYEQYF. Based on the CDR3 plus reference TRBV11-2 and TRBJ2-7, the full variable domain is EAGVAQSPRYKIIEKRQSVAFWCNPISGHATLYWYQQILGQGPKLLIQFQNNGVVDDSQLPKDRFSAERLKGVDSTLKIQPAKLEDSAVYLCASSRDRVSYEQYFGPGTRLTVT.

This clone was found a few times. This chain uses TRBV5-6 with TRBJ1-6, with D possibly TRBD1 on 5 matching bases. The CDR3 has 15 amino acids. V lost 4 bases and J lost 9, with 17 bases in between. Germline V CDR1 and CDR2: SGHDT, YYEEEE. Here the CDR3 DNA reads TGTGCCAGCAGCGGTGGGCGCAGGGTAGTTTCACCCCTCCACTTT. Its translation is CASSGGRRVVSPLHF.

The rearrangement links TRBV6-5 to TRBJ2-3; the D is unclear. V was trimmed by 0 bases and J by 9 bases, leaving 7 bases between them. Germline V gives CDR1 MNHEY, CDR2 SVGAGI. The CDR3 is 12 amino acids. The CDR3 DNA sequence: TGTGCCAGCAGTTACTCCGGGTCCACGCAGTATTTT. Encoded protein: CASSYSGSTQYF.

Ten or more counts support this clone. The CDR3 coding sequence is TGTGCCAGCCAGTTCAGGGGCAATCAGCCCCAGCATTTT. This sequence encodes CASQFRGNQPQHF. V usage is TRBV28 and J usage is TRBJ1-5, with a weak D call TRBD1 (5 bases). Germline CDR1 is MDHEN and CDR2 is SYDVKM. This CDR3 region has 13 residues. Trimming removed 8 bases from V and 2 bases from J, with 10 bases in between.

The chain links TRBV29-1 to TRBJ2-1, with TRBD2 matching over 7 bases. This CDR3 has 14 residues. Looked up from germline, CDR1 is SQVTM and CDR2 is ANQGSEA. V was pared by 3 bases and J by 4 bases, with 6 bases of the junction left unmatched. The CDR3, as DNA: TGCAGCGTTGAGGCGGGGGACCTGTACAATGAGCAGTTCTTC. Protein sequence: CSVEAGDLYNEQFF.

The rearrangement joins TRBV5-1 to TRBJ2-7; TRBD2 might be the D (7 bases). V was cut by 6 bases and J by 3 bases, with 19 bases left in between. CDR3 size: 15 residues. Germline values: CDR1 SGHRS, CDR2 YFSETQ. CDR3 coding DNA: TGCGCCAGCACCCTGTCGGGGGGCCCAGACTACGAGCAGTACTTC. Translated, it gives CASTLSGGPDYEQYF.

CDR3 coding DNA: TGTGCCAGCTGGCCCAAGGCAGGGGGGCACGGGGAGCTGTTTTTT. It yields the protein CASWPKAGGHGELFF. The chain carries TRBV6-5 and TRBJ2-2, with TRBD1 as a possible D gene (7 bases). The CDR3 has 15 residues. V was trimmed by 8 bases and J by 7 bases, leaving 20 bases between them. Germline V lookup: CDR1 MNHEY, CDR2 SVGAGI.

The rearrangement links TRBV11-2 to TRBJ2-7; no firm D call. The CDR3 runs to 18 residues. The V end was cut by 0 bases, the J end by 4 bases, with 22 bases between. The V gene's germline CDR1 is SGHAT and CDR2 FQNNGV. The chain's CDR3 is CASSLDSRTPRSFYEQYF. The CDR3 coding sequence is TGTGCCAGCAGCTTAGATAGTCGCACACCCCGTAGCTTTTACGAGCAGTACTTC.

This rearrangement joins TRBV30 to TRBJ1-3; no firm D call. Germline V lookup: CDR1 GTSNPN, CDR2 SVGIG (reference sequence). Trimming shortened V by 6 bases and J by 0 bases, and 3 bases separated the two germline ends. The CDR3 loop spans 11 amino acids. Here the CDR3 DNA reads TGTGCCTGTAGCTCTGGAAACACCATATATTTT. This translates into CACSSGNTIYF.